Included here is one T cell receptor beta chain sequence, with context. This sample was included in a study of T cell changes during pregnancy in multiple sclerosis. Here immunoSEQ multiplex PCR was the method, and the copy in TCRdb shows in-frame clones only, minus some. Here the sample spans around 110,000 clones, 92% being singletons. Trimming cost V 7 bases and J 7 bases; bases outside gene matches: 12. The germline gives CDR1 SQVTM, CDR2 ANQGSEA. The CDR3 totals 14 residues. The sample in question was peripheral blood, obtained in the third trimester of pregnancy. This chain links TRBV29-1 with TRBJ1-4; TRBD1 aligns across 7 bases. This TCR derives from a female donor with multiple sclerosis, enrolled in a pregnancy study. In nucleotides, the CDR3 is TGCAGCGCGGGGACAGTCCAAGGAGGTGAAAAACTGTTTTTT. Translated, it gives CSAGTVQGGEKLFF.